These 30 T cell receptor beta chains were sequenced from one sample in a study of siplizumab effects on memory and regulatory T cells. Repertoires were generated with immunoSEQ multiplex PCR, while TCRdb's copy carries only in-frame clones and drops some. Of more than 60,000 clones in the sample, 90% to 95% are singletons; the top ten hold around 5%. Sequencing was performed on CD8+ T cells sorted from blood. Every receptor here comes from a human donor in good health.

This chain links TRBV7-8 with TRBJ1-3; D not certain. Deletions cut 1 base from V and 8 bases from J, with 12 bases between. CDR3 length: 14 amino acids. Germline V CDR1 and CDR2: SGHVS, FQNEAQ. As DNA, the CDR3 is TGTGCCAGCAGCTTAGGGTGGGGAGCCTACACCATATATTTT. This translates into CASSLGWGAYTIYF. Based on the CDR3 plus reference TRBV7-8 and TRBJ1-3, the full variable domain is GAGVSQSPRYKVAKRGQDVALRCDPISGHVSLFWYQQALGQGPEFLTYFQNEAQLDKSGLPSDRFFAERPEGSVSTLKIQRTQQEDSAVYLCASSLGWGAYTIYFGEGSWLTVV.

The rearrangement uses TRBV29-1 and TRBJ1-2, with D unresolved. The CDR3 consists of 12 residues. Germline V CDR1 and CDR2: SQVTM, ANQGSEA. V lost 1 base and J 8 bases, leaving 11 bases between the germline ends. CDR3 bases: TGCAGCGTTGAAGGAGGCTCAGGAGGCTACACCTTC. Translated, it gives CSVEGGSGGYTF.

V is TRBV9 and J is TRBJ1-1; D is unclear. Germline assignment: CDR1 SGDLS and CDR2 YYNGEE. There are 14 residues in the CDR3. Trimming cost V 4 bases and J 0 bases, with 10 bases left between them. The CDR3 spells CASSSGELNTEAFF. CDR3 DNA sequence: TGTGCCAGCAGCTCCGGGGAGCTGAACACTGAAGCTTTCTTT.

The genes are TRBV19 and TRBJ2-1, with 7 bases aligning to TRBD2. Germline CDR1 LNHDA, CDR2 SQIVND (reference sequence). This CDR3 contains 17 residues. V gave up 5 bases and J gave up 5 bases; unmatched junction bases: 15. The CDR3 nucleotides are TGTGCCAGTAGTCCGCCCCGGGGGGAGCGGGGCAACAATGAGCAGTTCTTC. The encoded protein is CASSPPRGERGNNEQFF.

In DNA form, the CDR3 reads TGTGCCGCAGACCCTCCACTAGGGACTAGCGGCAATGAGCAGTTCTTC. Amino acid sequence: CAADPPLGTSGNEQFF. The chain links TRBV2 to TRBJ2-1, with TRBD2 matching 11 bases. Trimming removed 11 bases from V and 6 bases from J; junction bases left unmatched: 15. This CDR3 comprises 16 residues. The V gene's germline CDR1 is SNHLY and CDR2 FYNNEI.

This clone has just one count. The V gene is TRBV27, the J gene TRBJ2-7; the D gene is possibly TRBD2 (6 bases). This CDR3 spans 13 amino acids. In germline, CDR1 is MNHEY, CDR2 SMNVEV (reference sequence). Trimming pared 9 bases from V and 5 bases from J, leaving 17 bases between. This chain's CDR3 is CASRPSGADEQYF. DNA for the CDR3: TGTGCCAGTAGACCATCGGGAGCGGACGAGCAGTACTTC.

This rearrangement joins TRBV27 to TRBJ2-3, with TRBD2 matching over 8 bases. CDR1 is MNHEY, CDR2 SMNVEV, per germline (reference sequence). With V trimmed by 5 bases and J by 5 bases, 12 bases remained unmatched. The CDR3 totals 16 residues. The CDR3 DNA reads as TGTGCCAGCAGTCCCCGGTCGGGGGGGCGGATAGATACGCAGTATTTT. Translating it yields CASSPRSGGRIDTQYF.

This rearrangement joins TRBV6-1 to TRBJ1-1, with a possible D match to TRBD1 (6 bases). Per germline, CDR1 MNHNS and CDR2 SASEGT. Trimming removed 3 bases at V and 8 bases at J, with 16 bases between. CDR3 length: 14 amino acids. CDR3 sequence: CASSDFREDSEAFF. The DNA of the CDR3 is TGTGCCAGCAGTGATTTTAGGGAGGACAGCGAAGCTTTCTTT.

The count of this clone is one. The chain couples TRBV12-5 to TRBJ2-1; 11 bases match TRBD2. The CDR3 has 16 residues. V lost 4 bases, J lost 5 bases, and 7 bases stayed unmatched. Germline V lookup: CDR1 LGHNT, CDR2 FRNRAP. The CDR3 region has the DNA TGTGCTAGTGGTTCGCCGACTAGCGGGACTAACAATGAGCAGTTCTTC. Encoded protein: CASGSPTSGTNNEQFF. The full variable domain, with the rest looked up from reference TRBV12-5 and TRBJ2-1, is DARVTQTPRHKVTEMGQEVTMRCQPILGHNTVFWYRQTMMQGLELLAYFRNRAPLDDSGMPKDRFSAEMPDATLATLKIQPSEPRDSAVYFCASGSPTSGTNNEQFFGPGTRLTVL.

This clone came up once. The chain has TRBV15 and TRBJ1-4; D uncertain. Germline V lookup: CDR1 LNHNV, CDR2 YYDKDF (reference sequence). The CDR3 has 12 residues. CDR3 in amino acids: CVSGTFGEKLFF. The DNA for the CDR3 is TGTGTCTCGGGCACATTTGGTGAAAAACTGTTTTTT.

The V gene is TRBV9, the J gene TRBJ2-1; D unresolved. V was pared by 5 bases and J by 0 bases, with 3 bases between. The CDR3 consists of 12 residues. Germline values: CDR1 SGDLS, CDR2 YYNGEE. The CDR3: CASSTSYNEQFF. For the CDR3, the DNA is TGTGCCAGCAGTACCTCCTACAATGAGCAGTTCTTC.

The genes are TRBV19 and TRBJ1-5; unclear D gene. The CDR3 extends over 14 amino acids. Between the trimmed V and J ends, which lost 7 bases and 1 base, there was a span of 11 bases. Per germline, CDR1 LNHDA and CDR2 SQIVND (reference sequence). The CDR3 loop reads CASNQVGSNQPQHF. The CDR3 DNA reads as TGTGCCAGTAATCAGGTGGGGAGCAATCAGCCCCAGCATTTT.

The chain couples TRBV11-3 to TRBJ2-2; D ambiguous. The CDR3 sequence is 14 residues long. Germline V lookup: CDR1 SGHNT, CDR2 YENEEA. V was pared by 1 base and J by 2 bases, with 5 bases between. The CDR3 DNA is TGTGCCAGCAGCTTAGGGCCAAACACCGGGGAGCTGTTTTTT. Translated, it gives CASSLGPNTGELFF.

This clone was seen once. The chain carries TRBV5-1 and TRBJ2-5, with D possibly matching TRBD2 (6 bases). Per the germline V gene, CDR1 is SGHRS and CDR2 is YFSETQ. This CDR3 contains 15 residues. V was pared by 3 bases and J by 1 base, with 13 bases between. CDR3 amino acids: CASSSEGYPQETQYF. In nucleotides, the CDR3 is TGCGCCAGCAGCTCGGAGGGGTACCCCCAAGAGACCCAGTACTTC.

V is TRBV7-7 and J is TRBJ2-3; 7 bases agree with TRBD2. The germline V gene encodes CDR1 SSHAT and CDR2 FNYEAQ (reference sequence). This CDR3 is 13 amino acids long. Germline trimming cut 11 bases from V and 1 base from J; bases unmatched to any gene: 6. The CDR3: CALGGYGTDTQYF. CDR3 nucleotides: TGTGCCCTCGGGGGGTACGGCACAGATACGCAGTATTTT. Supplemented by reference TRBV7-7 and TRBJ2-3, the full variable domain reads GAGVSQSPRYKVTKRGQDVTLRCDPISSHATLYWYQQALGQGPEFLTYFNYEAQPDKSGLPSDRFSAERPEGSISTLTIQRTEQRDSAMYRCALGGYGTDTQYFGPGTRLTVL.

This clone was recorded once. The J gene is TRBJ1-5, the V gene TRBV4-1; D remains ambiguous. From germline, CDR1 is MGHRA and CDR2 YSYEKL. The CDR3 is made up of 15 amino acids. The V end was cut by 1 base, the J end by 4 bases, with 11 bases between. CDR3 loop: CASSQVVGLNQPQHF. CDR3 DNA: TGCGCCAGCAGCCAAGTCGTCGGGTTGAATCAGCCCCAGCATTTT.

J is TRBJ2-2 and V is TRBV5-5; D may be TRBD2 (5 bases). Germline CDR1 SGHKS, CDR2 YYEKEE (reference sequence). The V and J ends lost 1 base and 5 bases respectively, with 6 bases between them. The CDR3 has 13 residues. CDR3 sequence reads: CASSLPGTGELFF. The CDR3, as DNA: TGTGCCAGCAGCTTGCCGGGGACCGGGGAGCTGTTTTTT.

V is TRBV28 and J is TRBJ2-3, with D possibly called TRBD1 or TRBD2 (5 bases each). The germline V gene encodes CDR1 MDHEN and CDR2 SYDVKM. V was clipped by 3 bases and J by 1 base, with 14 bases between them. The CDR3 sequence is 16 residues long. The CDR3 protein is CASSLAGTAGTDTQYF. The DNA of the CDR3 is TGTGCCAGCAGTTTGGCAGGGACGGCGGGCACAGATACGCAGTATTTT.

The rearrangement links TRBV27 to TRBJ2-2, with D unclear. Germline V gene data show CDR1 as MNHEY and CDR2 as SMNVEV (reference sequence). The CDR3 spans 12 residues. V gave up 3 bases and J gave up 4 bases, with 3 bases separating them. The CDR3 here is CASSFATGELFF. The CDR3 bases are TGTGCCAGCAGTTTCGCCACCGGGGAGCTGTTTTTT.

The chain employs TRBV5-4 and TRBJ2-7; 10 positions agree with TRBD1. V shed 3 bases, J shed 3 bases, and the junction held 9 bases outside the gene matches. Germline V gene lookup returns CDR1 SGHNT and CDR2 YYREEE (reference sequence). This CDR3 comprises 16 residues. The CDR3, as DNA: TGTGCCAGCAGCTCCCCCGGGACAGGGGAAAACTACGAGCAGTACTTC. Translation gives CASSSPGTGENYEQYF.

The V call is TRBV5-6, the J call TRBJ2-3; 11 bases agree with TRBD1. The trim removed 4 bases at V and 2 bases at J, leaving 6 bases unmatched. CDR3 length equals 16 residues. CDR1 and CDR2 from the germline V gene are SGHDT and YYEEEE. The CDR3 sequence: CASSPDRGRFTDTQYF. CDR3 sequence (DNA): TGTGCCAGCAGCCCGGACAGGGGGCGGTTCACAGATACGCAGTATTTT.

A note on this clone: Other DNA sequences in the same sample also yield this CDR3. V and J are TRBV9 and TRBJ2-3; no clear D gene. Trimming removed 4 bases at V and 0 bases at J, with 3 bases between. The germline CDR1 and CDR2 sequences are SGDLS and YYNGEE. The CDR3 runs to 12 residues. DNA of the CDR3: TGTGCCAGCAGCCCAAGCACAGATACGCAGTATTTT. Its protein is CASSPSTDTQYF.

There are a few counts of this clone. The gene calls are TRBV19 and TRBJ1-1; 11 bases line up with TRBD1. The CDR3 is 12 amino acids. In germline, CDR1 is LNHDA, CDR2 SQIVND (reference sequence). With 9 bases clipped from V and 8 bases from J, the junction kept 5 bases outside the gene matches. CDR3 coding DNA: TGTGCCAGCGGGACAGGGGGGACCGAAGCTTTCTTT. Translated: CASGTGGTEAFF.

This sequence joins TRBV27 and TRBJ1-6, with D possibly TRBD1 on 5 matching bases. The CDR3 is made up of 15 amino acids. Germline V gene data show CDR1 as MNHEY and CDR2 as SMNVEV (reference sequence). Trimming took 5 bases from V and 8 from J, leaving 16 bases between them. CDR3 protein: CASSDPGTWDSPLHF. The CDR3, as DNA: TGTGCCAGCAGTGACCCCGGGACTTGGGATTCACCCCTCCACTTT.

The V gene is TRBV7-2, the J gene TRBJ2-1; TRBD2 matches at 7 bases. Germline trimming cut 3 bases from V and 13 bases from J; bases unmatched to any gene: 3. CDR1 is SGHTA and CDR2 is FQGNSA in the germline V gene. CDR3 length: 11 residues. The CDR3 DNA follows: TGTGCCAGCAGCTTTGGACTAGAACAGTTCTTC. Translation gives CASSFGLEQFF.

The chain couples TRBV2 to TRBJ2-7; 13 nucleotides align to TRBD2. The junction had 4 bases not matched to a gene; V was cut back by 8 bases and J by 3 bases. The CDR3 is made up of 14 amino acids. The germline CDR1 and CDR2 sequences are SNHLY and FYNNEI. The CDR3 loop is CASGGTSGDYEQYF. The CDR3 DNA reads as TGTGCCAGCGGGGGGACTAGCGGGGACTACGAGCAGTACTTC.

V is TRBV2 and J is TRBJ1-1; D gene uncertain. V lost 5 bases, J lost 0 bases, and 10 bases lay in between. The CDR3 has 14 amino acids. Per germline, CDR1 SNHLY and CDR2 FYNNEI. The CDR3 spells CASSRQTMNTEAFF. CDR3 DNA sequence: TGTGCCAGCAGTCGTCAGACCATGAACACTGAAGCTTTCTTT.

In its sample, this clone was seen a few times. The chain combines TRBV7-9 with TRBJ1-1; TRBD1 aligns across 9 bases. V lost 5 bases, J lost 10 bases, and 5 bases stayed unmatched. This CDR3 is built from 12 residues. In germline, CDR1 is SEHNR, CDR2 FQNEAQ (reference sequence). The CDR3 reads CASSPGQGRAFF. The CDR3 nucleotides are TGTGCCAGCAGCCCAGGACAGGGGCGAGCTTTCTTT.

The chain links TRBV2 to TRBJ2-7; perhaps D is TRBD1 or TRBD2 (6 bases each). CDR1 is SNHLY and CDR2 is FYNNEI in the germline V gene. This CDR3 is built from 15 residues. Trimming left V 8 bases short and J 2 bases short, with 19 bases between. CDR3 amino acids: CASSGGAGEPYEQYF. CDR3 DNA: TGTGCCAGCTCTGGCGGGGCAGGGGAGCCCTACGAGCAGTACTTC.

J is TRBJ2-7 and V is TRBV5-6, with D possibly being TRBD1 (6 bases). Between the trimmed V and J ends, which lost 0 bases and 0 bases, there was a span of 13 bases. The V gene's germline CDR1 is SGHDT and CDR2 YYEEEE. The CDR3 runs to 16 residues. CDR3 region: CASSLAVTGTSYEQYF. The CDR3 coding sequence is TGTGCCAGCAGCTTGGCCGTGACAGGCACCTCCTACGAGCAGTACTTC.